One sample yielded the 13 T cell receptor beta chains listed below, sequenced in a study of naive and memory T cell subsets. The beta constant-region primer was an equimolar mix of two oligonucleotides covering TRBC1 and TRBC2. TCRdb independently ran MiXCR on the UMI-ligation and nested PCR reads; one entry per CDR3 protein. The sample lists roughly 40,000 distinct CDR3 sequences; 10% to 15% were seen once. Sequencing was performed on effector memory CD4+ T cells from blood. Subset noted: effector memory, CD45RA- CD27-. Receptors were obtained from a human donor in good health.

CDR3 in amino acids: CASSLSGQGNEAFF. The CDR3 nucleotides are TGCGCCAGCAGCTTGTCGGGACAGGGCAATGAAGCTTTCTTT. The rearrangement joins TRBV5-1 to TRBJ1-1, with 9 bases identical to TRBD1. Germline CDR1 and CDR2: SGHRS and YFSETQ. The CDR3 loop spans 14 amino acids. With 1 base clipped from V and 7 bases from J, the junction kept 5 bases outside the gene matches.

This clonotype was seen a handful of times. J is TRBJ2-7 and V is TRBV7-8; TRBD2 matches 7 bases. The CDR3 covers 16 residues. Germline V lookup: CDR1 SGHVS, CDR2 FQNEAQ. J gave up 0 bases and V 1 base, and 6 bases lay outside the gene matches. The CDR3 here is CASSLGLAVNSYEQYF. CDR3 nucleotide sequence: TGTGCCAGCAGCTTAGGCCTAGCGGTCAACTCCTACGAGCAGTACTTC.

This clonotype was observed a few times. The chain couples TRBV6-1 to TRBJ2-7; maybe TRBD2 (7 bases). The germline V gene encodes CDR1 MNHNS and CDR2 SASEGT. The CDR3 runs to 16 residues. With 6 bases removed from V and 2 bases from J, the gap between germline ends came to 20 bases. CDR3 in amino acids: CASSPQGRGTTYEQYF. CDR3 sequence (DNA): TGTGCCAGCAGCCCCCAAGGGAGGGGGACCACCTACGAGCAGTACTTC.

This clonotype was detected many times. The chain is built from TRBV6-1 and TRBJ1-1; no definite D call. Per the germline V gene, CDR1 is MNHNS and CDR2 is SASEGT. CDR3 length: 12 residues. The ends were cut back, 7 bases at V and 4 bases at J, with 10 bases in the middle. Here the CDR3 DNA reads TGTGCCAGCAAACTTGGGGTCACTGAAGCTTTCTTT. Amino acids: CASKLGVTEAFF.

This clonotype has at least ten counts. This rearrangement joins TRBV11-2 to TRBJ2-3; D uncertain. The V end was cut by 1 base, the J end by 6 bases, with 8 bases between. Germline lookup yields CDR1 SGHAT and CDR2 FQNNGV. The CDR3 length is 13 residues. The CDR3 DNA follows: TGTGCCAGCAGCTTAGTAGGGCCGGATACGCAGTATTTT. The encoded protein is CASSLVGPDTQYF.

The chain has TRBV15 and TRBJ1-1, with D tentatively TRBD1 (5 bases). The V gene lost 3 bases and the J gene lost 2 bases, with 19 bases spanning the gap. The V gene's germline CDR1 is LNHNV and CDR2 YYDKDF (reference sequence). The CDR3 sequence is 17 residues long. The CDR3 sequence is CATSRASLGQINTEAFF. CDR3 coding DNA: TGTGCCACCAGCAGGGCTAGTCTGGGGCAGATAAACACTGAAGCTTTCTTT.

The V gene is TRBV20-1, the J gene TRBJ2-1; 13 bases are shared with TRBD2. Trimming at V came to 1 base and at J to 8 bases, leaving 5 bases not matched to a gene. CDR1 is DFQATT and CDR2 is SNEGSKA in the germline V gene (reference sequence). This CDR3 spans 15 amino acids. CDR3: CSARGTSGRAHEQFF. The DNA of the CDR3 is TGCAGTGCTAGAGGAACTAGCGGGAGGGCCCATGAGCAGTTCTTC.

This sequence joins TRBV6-5 and TRBJ2-5; D possibly uses TRBD1 or TRBD2 (6 bases each). Germline lookup yields CDR1 MNHEY and CDR2 SVGAGI. Trimming pared 2 bases from V and 1 base from J, leaving 11 bases between. The CDR3 is made up of 15 amino acids. CDR3 sequence reads: CASSYRGAFQETQYF. Written as DNA, the CDR3 is TGTGCCAGCAGTTACAGGGGGGCCTTCCAAGAGACCCAGTACTTC.

The CDR3, as DNA: TGTGCCACCAGCAGAGATCGGGGTGGCGGGAGTTCCAATGAGCAGTTCTTC. Amino acid sequence: CATSRDRGGGSSNEQFF. The chain links TRBV15 to TRBJ2-1; 7 nucleotides match TRBD2. The CDR3 contains 17 residues. V dropped 0 bases and J dropped 6; count of bases not matched to a gene: 11. Germline values: CDR1 LNHNV, CDR2 YYDKDF (reference sequence).

This clonotype was counted ten times or more. The CDR3 nucleotides are TGTGCCAGCAGCCGGGACTCCCTGCGTTATGAGCAGTTCTTC. It encodes CASSRDSLRYEQFF. The genes are TRBV2 and TRBJ2-1; possible D gene TRBD2, 6 bases. The CDR3 spans 14 residues. V dropped 6 bases and J dropped 8 bases, with 17 bases sitting between them. The germline gives CDR1 SNHLY, CDR2 FYNNEI.

The chain is built from TRBV18 and TRBJ1-5; no clear D gene. Looked up from germline, CDR1 is KGHSH and CDR2 is LQKENI. V was cut by 3 bases and J by 5 bases, with 8 bases left in between. The CDR3 has 13 amino acids. The CDR3 nucleotides read TGTGCCAGCTCACCTGACGGTTATCAGCCCCAGCATTTT. It is translated as CASSPDGYQPQHF.

This clonotype occurred a few times. The chain carries TRBV20-1 and TRBJ1-4; a possible D gene is TRBD1 (5 bases). The CDR3 has 19 residues. CDR1 is DFQATT and CDR2 is SNEGSKA in the germline V gene (reference sequence). The V end lost 6 bases, the J end lost 1 base, and 27 bases lay between the germline ends. CDR3 bases: TGCAGTGCCGCCGGCTGGGGCCGGGGATTTATGGTAACTAATGAAAAACTGTTTTTT. It translates to CSAAGWGRGFMVTNEKLFF.

V gene TRBV12-3 or TRBV12-4 combines with J gene TRBJ2-7, with 8 bases that match TRBD2. The J segment lost 4 bases and the V segment lost 6 bases, leaving 11 bases of the junction unmatched. The CDR3 is 15 residues long. The CDR3 region has the DNA TGTGCCAGCAGGCGCGAGGCTAGCGGGTGGTACGAGCAGTACTTC. It yields the protein CASRREASGWYEQYF.